The present entry profiles one TCR beta chain with its context. This sample is drawn from a study of shared clonotypes between healthy human individuals. Produced via immunoSEQ multiplex PCR; TCRdb's table is partial and in-frame only. This sample has approximately 980,000 clones, with more than 75% found just once. CDR3 length: 15 amino acids. V shed 0 bases and J shed 0 bases, with 8 bases lying between them. Germline V gives CDR1 ENHRY, CDR2 SYGVKD. The origin of this receptor is a man aged 18 to 35 in good health. Sequences were obtained from memory CD4+ T cells sorted from blood. Subset given: CD45RA-negative fraction. This chain links TRBV10-3 with TRBJ1-2; D gene unclear. DNA for the CDR3: TGTGCCATCAGTGAGTCGATTGCGGCTAACTATGGCTACACCTTC. This translates into CAISESIAANYGYTF.